The rows below give T cell receptor beta chains drawn from one sample of a study of spatial heterogeneity in lung cancer. TCRdb used MiXCR to reprocess the 5' RACE reads, holding one entry per CDR3 protein. The sample shows roughly 15,000 distinct CDR3 sequences, about 6% of them seen only once. The sequencing used PBMCs, collected at follow-up. All receptors derive from a male donor with early-stage non-small cell lung cancer. Each CDR3 is given without its conserved first and last residue.

14,TRBJ2-1,TRBV4-1,ASSERLAGPNNEQF
13,TRBJ2-2,TRBV14,ASSASGIFTGELF
16,TRBJ2-6,TRBV10-3,AISEAGTGRSGANVLT
11,TRBJ1-1,TRBV7-8,ASSRGANTEAF
11,TRBJ1-5,TRBV18,ASSQDGDQPQH
12,TRBJ1-5,TRBV15,ATSTGTGSQPQH
12,TRBJ2-7,TRBV5-1,ASSLGTFVYEQY
12,TRBJ1-2,TRBV20-1,SAKPQGAGYGYT
11,TRBJ2-1,TRBV7-9,ASSSSTGGEQF
13,TRBJ2-3,TRBV10-2,ASSGGFESTDTQY
11,TRBJ1-4,TRBV12-3/TRBV12-4,ASRPGQREKLF
12,TRBJ2-7,TRBV27,ASWLAGSSYEQY
12,TRBJ2-7,TRBV5-6,ASSTGGPGYEQY
12,TRBJ1-2,TRBV20-1,SARQAASNYGYT
9,TRBJ2-5,TRBV6-1,ASSEGTLQY
13,TRBJ1-1,TRBV20-1,SARDRLTGATEAF
14,TRBJ2-4,TRBV4-2,ASSQEQTLRLNIQY
12,TRBJ1-5,TRBV4-2,ASSQDGLGQPQH
12,TRBJ2-5,TRBV5-1,ASSPGQGQETQY
13,TRBJ2-5,TRBV27,ASSLRGTRQETQY
10,TRBJ2-5,TRBV28,ASSLATETQY
16,TRBJ2-6,TRBV6-5,ASSLLPAGGSGANVLT
11,TRBJ1-6,TRBV10-3,AISGDYNSPLH
10,TRBJ2-7,TRBV2,ASGLTPYEQY
12,TRBJ2-7,TRBV10-3,AISESSGSYEQY
13,TRBJ2-5,TRBV9,ASSLSWGWRETQY
13,TRBJ1-5,TRBV7-2,ASSPGIWFNQPQH
12,TRBJ2-3,TRBV28,ASPGQASTDTQY
12,TRBJ2-3,TRBV11-2,ASSLARLTDTQY
12,TRBJ2-7,TRBV2,ASSEEGTDYEQY
12,TRBJ2-1,TRBV28,ASSRVWGYNEQF
12,TRBJ2-7,TRBV19,ASSTQGFPYEQY
12,TRBJ1-1,TRBV25-1,ASSSTGGSTEAF
13,TRBJ2-4,TRBV7-9,ASSPPFRQGDIQY
10,TRBJ2-7,TRBV29-1,SVVGGGYEQY
13,TRBJ1-1,TRBV3-1,ASSLAWQEKTEAF
14,TRBJ2-1,TRBV21-1,ASSKGLPGAYNEQF
13,TRBJ1-5,TRBV6-5,ASRPTGARNQPQH
9,TRBJ1-6,TRBV20-1,SARLLRPLH
13,TRBJ2-1,TRBV7-2,ASSTGHVSYNEQF
12,TRBJ1-4,TRBV19,ASTMDGFLDKLF
10,TRBJ1-6,TRBV12-3/TRBV12-4,ASSWTGSPLH
12,TRBJ2-7,TRBV10-3,AISETGLDVEQY
12,TRBJ2-1,TRBV20-1,SAASSGRSNEQF
11,TRBJ1-1,TRBV7-2,AGRQPGDTEAF
13,TRBJ1-4,TRBV7-9,ASSLGDRMREKLF
13,TRBJ1-1,TRBV10-3,AISESAGPNTEAF
12,TRBJ2-7,TRBV11-2,ASSWVGTSYEQY
13,TRBJ2-1,TRBV5-1,ASTLAGGLYNEQF
11,TRBJ2-7,TRBV20-1,SAREPSGYEQY
14,TRBJ2-3,TRBV5-1,ASSLGTSERTDTQY
13,TRBJ2-3,TRBV12-3/TRBV12-4,ASSFSAEGTDTQY